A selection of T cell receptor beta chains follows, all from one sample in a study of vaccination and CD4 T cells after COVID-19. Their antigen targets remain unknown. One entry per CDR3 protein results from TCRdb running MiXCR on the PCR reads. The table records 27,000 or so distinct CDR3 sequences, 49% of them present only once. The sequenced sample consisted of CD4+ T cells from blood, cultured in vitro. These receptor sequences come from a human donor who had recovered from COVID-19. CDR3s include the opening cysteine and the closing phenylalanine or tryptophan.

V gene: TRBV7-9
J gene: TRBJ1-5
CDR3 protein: CASSHDMWSGGPQPQHF

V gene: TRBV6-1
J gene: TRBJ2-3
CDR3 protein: CASRPVNRDTQYF

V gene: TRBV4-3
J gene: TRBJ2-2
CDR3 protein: CASSQTGVNTGELFF

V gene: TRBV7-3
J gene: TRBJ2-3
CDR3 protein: CASSLLGGAKADTQYF

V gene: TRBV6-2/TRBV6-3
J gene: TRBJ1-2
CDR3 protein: CASRKTSGTAYGYTF

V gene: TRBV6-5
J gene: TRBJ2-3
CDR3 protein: CASSLRLEEQYF

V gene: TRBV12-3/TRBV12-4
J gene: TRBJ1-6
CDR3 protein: CASGQLRVNSPLHF

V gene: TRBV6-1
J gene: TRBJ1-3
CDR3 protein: CASSPPRGSGNTIYF

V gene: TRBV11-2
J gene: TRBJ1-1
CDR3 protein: CASSGRTGGTFTEAFF

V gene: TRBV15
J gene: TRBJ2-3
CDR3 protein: CATSRDRGIPDTQYF

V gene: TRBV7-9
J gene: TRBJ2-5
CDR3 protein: CASSLGNSGGSETQYF

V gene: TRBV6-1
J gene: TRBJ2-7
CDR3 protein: CASSAGSHYEQYF

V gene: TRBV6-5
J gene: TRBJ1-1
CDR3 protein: CASSSGTRVETEAFF

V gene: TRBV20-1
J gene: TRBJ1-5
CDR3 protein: CSAVGQGFGNQPQHF

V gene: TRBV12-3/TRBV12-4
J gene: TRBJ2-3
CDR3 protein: CASSYRQRTDTQYF

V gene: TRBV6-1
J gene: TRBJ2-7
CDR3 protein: CASSHGPPNYEQYF

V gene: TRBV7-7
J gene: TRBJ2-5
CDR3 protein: CASSRNRGETQYF

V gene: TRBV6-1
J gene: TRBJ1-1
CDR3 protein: CASSAGQGLGYTEAFF

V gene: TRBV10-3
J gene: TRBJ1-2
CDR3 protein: CAIRPGSSYGYTF

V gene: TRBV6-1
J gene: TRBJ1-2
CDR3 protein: CASIKGGDGYTF

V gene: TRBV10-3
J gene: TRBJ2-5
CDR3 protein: CAISETGRLETQYF

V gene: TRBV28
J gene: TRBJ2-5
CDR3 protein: CASSLRGGGGEETQYF

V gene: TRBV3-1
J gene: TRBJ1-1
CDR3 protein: CASSQDRRPPEAFF

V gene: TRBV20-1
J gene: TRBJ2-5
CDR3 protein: CSATPAVTTGAQYF

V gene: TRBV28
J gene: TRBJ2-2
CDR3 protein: CASIGRGLWELFF

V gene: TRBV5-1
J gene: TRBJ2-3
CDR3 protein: CASSVSGGLGTDTQYF

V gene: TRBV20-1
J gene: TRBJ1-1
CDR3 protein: CSATRTGHSTMNTEAFF

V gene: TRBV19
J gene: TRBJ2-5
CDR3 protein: CASSIPGGNSQETQYF

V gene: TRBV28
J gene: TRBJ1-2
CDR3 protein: CASTTTGYGYTF

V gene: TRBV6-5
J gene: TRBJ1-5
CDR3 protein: CASSSRRSLGQPQHF

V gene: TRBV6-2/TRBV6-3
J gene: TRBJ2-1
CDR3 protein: CASSHERDGEQFF

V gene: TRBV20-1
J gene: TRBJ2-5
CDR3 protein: CSAPDPGETQYF

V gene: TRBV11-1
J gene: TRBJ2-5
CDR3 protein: CASSFMMGQETQYF